This T cell receptor (beta chain) was sequenced during a study of blood T cell repertoires in COVID-19. About the research overall: Sites across the United States, Italy and Spain contributed samples from acute and convalescent COVID-19. T cells, B-cell-depleted T cells, or PBMCs supplied cDNA or gDNA.

V was shortened by 3 bases and J by 0 bases, with 14 bases between the two germline ends. CDR3 length: 16 residues. Germline V gene data show CDR1 as MNHEY and CDR2 as SVGAGI. Per the original data handling: Scientists estimated how many nucleated cells there were by amplifying reference gene primers. Here immunoSEQ multiplex PCR was the method, and the copy in TCRdb shows in-frame clones only, minus some. V and J calls and clone size come straight from that table; D and trimming were deduced from the DNA. There are about 310,000 clones in the sample; about nine tenths occur only once, and roughly 2.1% lies in the top ten.

The chain recombines TRBV6-5 with TRBJ1-2; D possibly corresponds to TRBD1 (5 bases). The sequence was collected from a man younger than 30 with active or convalescent COVID-19. The sequenced sample was peripheral blood. The CDR3 coding sequence is TGTGCCAGCAGTTATGCACGACAGTCGGCTAACTATGGCTACACCTTC. Translated, it gives CASSYARQSANYGYTF.